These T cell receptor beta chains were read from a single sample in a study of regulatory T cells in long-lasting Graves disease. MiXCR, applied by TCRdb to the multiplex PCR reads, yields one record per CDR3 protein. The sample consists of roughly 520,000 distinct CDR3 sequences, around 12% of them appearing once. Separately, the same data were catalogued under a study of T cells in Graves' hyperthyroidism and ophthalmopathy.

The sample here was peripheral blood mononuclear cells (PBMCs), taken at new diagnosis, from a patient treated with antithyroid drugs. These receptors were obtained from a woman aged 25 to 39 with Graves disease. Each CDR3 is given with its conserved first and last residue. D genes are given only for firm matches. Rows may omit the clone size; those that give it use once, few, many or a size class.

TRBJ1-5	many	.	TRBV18	TGTGCCAGCTCACCGAGGAGGGAGGCTAGCAATCAGCCCCAGCATTTT	CASSPRREASNQPQHF
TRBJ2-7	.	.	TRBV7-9	TGTGCCAGCAGCTTTTCAAACCCGGACGAGCAGTACTTC	CASSFSNPDEQYF
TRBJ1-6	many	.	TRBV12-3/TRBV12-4	TGTGCCAGCAGTTTAGGGGCAGGGACCTATAATTCACCCCTCCACTTT	CASSLGAGTYNSPLHF
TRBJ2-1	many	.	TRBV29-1	TGCAGCGTTTTCTTAATACTCTACAATGAGCAGTTCTTC	CSVFLILYNEQFF
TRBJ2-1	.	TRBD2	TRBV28	TGTGCCAGCACCCTCGGGGGGAGTAATGTAAAGCACAATGAGCAGTTCTTC	CASTLGGSNVKHNEQFF
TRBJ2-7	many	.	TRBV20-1	TGCAGCGCTGTCGGGAGAGCCTACGAGCAGTACTTC	CSAVGRAYEQYF
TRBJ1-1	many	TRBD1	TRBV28	TGTGCCAGCAGTTTATGGGGACAGGGGGGCACTGAAGCTTTCTTT	CASSLWGQGGTEAFF
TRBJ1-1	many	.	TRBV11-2	TGTGCCAGCAGCTTTTATCCGAACACTGAAGCTTTCTTT	CASSFYPNTEAFF
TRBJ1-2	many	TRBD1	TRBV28	TGTGCCAGCAGTTTCGGGAGGACAGGTTCCAATGGCTACACCTTC	CASSFGRTGSNGYTF
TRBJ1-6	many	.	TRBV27	TGTGCCAGCAGTCTCCCCCCGGGATCCCTCCACTTT	CASSLPPGSLHF
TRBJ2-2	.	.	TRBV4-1	TGCGCCAGCAGCCAAGGGCCATTGGCGGGGAACACCGGGGAGCGGTTTTTT	CASSQGPLAGNTGERFF
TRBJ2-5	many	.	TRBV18	TGTGCCAGCTCACCCCCAACTAGAGAGACCCAGTACTTC	CASSPPTRETQYF
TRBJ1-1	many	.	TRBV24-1	TGTGCCACCAGACCGGGGCCGGGGATGAACACTGAAGCTTTCTTT	CATRPGPGMNTEAFF
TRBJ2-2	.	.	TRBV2	TGTGCCAGCAGTCGTGCCACCGGGGAGCTGTTTTTT	CASSRATGELFF
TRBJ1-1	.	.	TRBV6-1	TGTGCCAGCAGTCATACAATTGAAGCTTTCTTT	CASSHTIEAFF
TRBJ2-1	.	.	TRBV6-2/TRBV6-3	TGTGCCAGCAGTTACTCGTCGGGAGTCGTAAATGAGCAGTTCTTC	CASSYSSGVVNEQFF
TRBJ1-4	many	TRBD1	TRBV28	TGTGCCAGCAAGGGGACAGGTCGGGAAAAACTGTTTTTT	CASKGTGREKLFF
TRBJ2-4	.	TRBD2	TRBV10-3	TGTGCCATCAGTGAGTTCAGGACTAGAAACATTCAGTACTTC	CAISEFRTRNIQYF
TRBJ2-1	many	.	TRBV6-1	TGTGCCAGCAGTCAACCTGGGGTTGCAAGTGAGCAGTTCTTC	CASSQPGVASEQFF
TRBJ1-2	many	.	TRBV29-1	TGCAGCGTGAGGACATCTACCTATGGCTACACCTTC	CSVRTSTYGYTF
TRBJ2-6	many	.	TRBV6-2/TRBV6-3	TGTGCCAGCAGTTACTCGTCGGTCTTTAGCTCTGGGGCCAACGTCCTGACTTTC	CASSYSSVFSSGANVLTF
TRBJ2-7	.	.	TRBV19	TGTGCCAGTAGTATAAGAGACCGGGCCTACGAGCAGTACTTC	CASSIRDRAYEQYF
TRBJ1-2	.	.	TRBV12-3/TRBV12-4	TGTGCCAGCAGTTTTGGGGCAGGTGGTATGTATGGCTACACCTTC	CASSFGAGGMYGYTF